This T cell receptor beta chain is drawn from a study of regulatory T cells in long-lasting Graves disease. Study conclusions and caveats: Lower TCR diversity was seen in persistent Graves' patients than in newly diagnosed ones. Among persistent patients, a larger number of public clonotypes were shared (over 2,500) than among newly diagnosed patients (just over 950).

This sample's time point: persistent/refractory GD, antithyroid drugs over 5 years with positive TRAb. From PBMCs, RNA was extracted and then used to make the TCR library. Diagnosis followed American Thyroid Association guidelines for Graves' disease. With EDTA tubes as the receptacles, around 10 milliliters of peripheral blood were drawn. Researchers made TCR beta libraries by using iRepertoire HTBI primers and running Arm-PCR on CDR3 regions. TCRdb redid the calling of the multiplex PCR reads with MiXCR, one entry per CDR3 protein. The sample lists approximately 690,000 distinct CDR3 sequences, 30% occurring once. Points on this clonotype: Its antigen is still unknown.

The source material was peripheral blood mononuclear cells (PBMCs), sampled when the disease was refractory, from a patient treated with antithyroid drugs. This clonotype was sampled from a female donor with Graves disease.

CDR3 loop: CASSPRYGGYGYTF. The CDR3 nucleotides are TGTGCCAGCAGTCCACGATATGGGGGCTATGGCTACACCTTC. The rearrangement links TRBV28 to TRBJ1-2; D perhaps matches TRBD1 (5 bases). Looked up from germline, CDR1 is MDHEN and CDR2 is SYDVKM. The CDR3 runs 14 residues. The ends were cut back, 5 bases at V and 4 bases at J, with 14 bases in the middle.